These 4 T cell receptor beta chains came from one sample sequenced in a study of graft-versus-host responses after intestinal transplantation. The assay was immunoSEQ multiplex PCR, and TCRdb's table has in-frame clones only and misses some. This sample has tens of thousands of clones, with roughly 90% found just once. Sequenced here: PBMCs, sampled 98 days after intestinal transplantation. The origin of the receptors is a human patient who received an intestinal transplant, so some T cells may come from the graft donor.

The gene calls are TRBV15 and TRBJ2-7, with TRBD1 as a possible D gene (6 bases). V lost 0 bases, J lost 3 bases, and 18 bases lay in between. The CDR3 is 17 residues long. Looked up from germline, CDR1 is LNHNV and CDR2 is YYDKDF (reference sequence). DNA for the CDR3: TGTGCCACCAGCAGAGAGCCTCTGACTCTGGACAGCTACGAGCAGTACTTC. Its translation: CATSREPLTLDSYEQYF.

This chain connects TRBV6-1 to TRBJ2-1; D not certain. The CDR3 totals 19 residues. Trimming removed 4 bases at V and 7 bases at J, with 29 bases between. CDR1 and CDR2 (germline): MNHNS, SASEGT. The DNA for the CDR3 is TGTGCCAGCAGTGTCCAGTCTTACATGGAAGCACCAACGAGGAATGAGCAGTTCTTC. This gives the protein CASSVQSYMEAPTRNEQFF.

V usage is TRBV7-3 and J usage is TRBJ2-1, with 12 bases lining up with TRBD2. Germline V gene sequence: CDR1 SGHTA, CDR2 FQGTGA. The CDR3 is 17 amino acids. The J segment lost 0 bases and the V segment lost 2 bases, leaving 2 bases of the junction unmatched. In nucleotides, the CDR3 is TGTGCCAGCAGCTTAGGACTAGCGGGGAGCTCCTACAATGAGCAGTTCTTC. As protein: CASSLGLAGSSYNEQFF.

The chain recombines TRBV2 with TRBJ1-1; perhaps TRBD1 as D (5 bases). Looked up from germline, CDR1 is SNHLY and CDR2 is FYNNEI. V gave up 0 bases and J gave up 3 bases, with 5 bases separating them. This CDR3 spans 13 amino acids. The CDR3 DNA sequence: TGTGCCAGCAGTGAAGCAGGGGACACTGAAGCTTTCTTT. Protein: CASSEAGDTEAFF. Complete variable domain (other parts from reference TRBV2 and TRBJ1-1): EPEVTQTPSHQVTQMGQEVILRCVPISNHLYFYWYRQILGQKVEFLVSFYNNEISEKSEIFDDQFSVERPDGSNFTLKIRSTKLEDSAMYFCASSEAGDTEAFFGQGTRLTVV.